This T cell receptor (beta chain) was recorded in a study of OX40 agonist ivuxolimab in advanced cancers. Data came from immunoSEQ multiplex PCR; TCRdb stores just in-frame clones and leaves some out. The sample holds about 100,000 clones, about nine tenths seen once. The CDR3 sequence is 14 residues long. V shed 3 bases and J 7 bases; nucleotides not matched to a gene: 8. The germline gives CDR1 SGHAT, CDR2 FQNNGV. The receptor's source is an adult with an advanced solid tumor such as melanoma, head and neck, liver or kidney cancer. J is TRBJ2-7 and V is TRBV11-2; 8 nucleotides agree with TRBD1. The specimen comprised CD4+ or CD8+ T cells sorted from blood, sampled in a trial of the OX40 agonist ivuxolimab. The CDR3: CASSFQTGVREQYF. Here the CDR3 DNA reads TGTGCCAGCAGCTTCCAGACAGGGGTCCGGGAGCAGTACTTC.